The clone carrying this T cell receptor (beta chain) came up once. Its matching antigen is unknown. This sample was included in a study of T cells in localized non-small cell lung cancer. Whole-study results and caveats: Longer overall survival was linked to higher blood T cell density.

TCRdb keeps only in-frame clones here, not all; method: immunoSEQ multiplex PCR. The table has about 18,000 clones, about 80% seen once; the top ten hold less than 30%. This TCR was recovered from a female donor of 60 years or more with stage I lung adenocarcinoma. The source material was peripheral blood, sampled before any cancer treatment.

The CDR3 DNA reads TGTGCCAGCTCACCCCAGGGAGGTAGCAATCAGCCCCAGCATTTT. Translated, it gives CASSPQGGSNQPQHF. The chain couples TRBV18 to TRBJ1-5, with D perhaps TRBD1 (5 bases). The V and J ends lost 3 bases and 0 bases respectively, with 9 bases between them. CDR3 length: 15 residues. CDR1 is KGHSH and CDR2 is LQKENI in the germline V gene.